This T cell receptor (beta chain) was documented in a study of OX40 agonist ivuxolimab in advanced cancers. At the level of the study: Hepatocellular carcinoma, melanoma, renal cell or head and neck cancer affected the dose-escalation patients.

Assay: immunoSEQ multiplex PCR; the TCRdb copy retains only in-frame clones and omits some. The sample includes fewer than 20,000 clones, roughly four fifths seen only once; the top ten take 35% to 50%. This clone was counted only a few times. The CDR3 is 15 amino acids. Germline V gene lookup returns CDR1 MNHNS and CDR2 SASEGT. V was clipped by 1 base and J by 1 base, with 7 bases between them. The chain links TRBV6-1 to TRBJ2-2; weak D call: TRBD2 (6 bases). The sequence was collected from an adult with an advanced solid tumor such as melanoma, head and neck, liver or kidney cancer. This material consisted of CD4+ or CD8+ T cells sorted from blood, taken in a trial of the OX40 agonist ivuxolimab. Here the CDR3 DNA reads TGTGCCAGCAGTGAAGAAGCGGGGAACACCGGGGAGCTGTTTTTT. Translation gives CASSEEAGNTGELFF.